The source of this T cell receptor (beta chain) is a study of early T cells in non-severe SARS-CoV-2 infection. Overall study: Sequencing used unsorted whole-blood bulk RNA, so chains lack pairing.

Attachment of unique molecular identifiers to individual cDNA molecules was performed. Each CDR3 protein is one row after TCRdb ran MiXCR on the 5' RACE reads. The sample has over 90,000 distinct CDR3 sequences; roughly 13% are singletons. Regarding the study as a whole: Comparison of clonotypes with VDJdb favored anti-spike CD8 responses while missing private and CD4 specificities.

This clonotype has a count of ten or more. Antigen: not known. The V end lost 2 bases, the J end lost 3 bases, and 12 bases lay between the germline ends. The CDR3 runs 15 residues. Germline V gene lookup returns CDR1 SGHTA and CDR2 FQGNSA. The sequencing input was whole blood. This chain uses TRBV7-2 with TRBJ2-3; no definite D call. The sequence derives from an adult who was a healthcare worker with PCR-confirmed SARS-CoV-2 infection or an uninfected control (not recorded which). The CDR3 sequence: CASSLIGLETDTQYF. CDR3 nucleotide sequence: TGTGCCAGCAGCTTAATAGGTTTGGAGACAGATACGCAGTATTTT.